Listed below are T cell receptor beta chains from one sample, sequenced in a study of identical twins. From the 5' RACE reads, TCRdb called clonotypes with MiXCR, one entry per CDR3 protein. Among 100,000 to 110,000 distinct CDR3 sequences listed, 5.9% were seen once. The sequencing sample was made of memory T cells sorted from blood. These receptors came from a woman in her forties or fifties in good health. CDR3s include the opening cysteine and the closing phenylalanine or tryptophan. A D gene is named only where the DNA matches it firmly. Clone size is shown for a subset of rows, as once, few, many or a class of expanded clone.

d_gene	abundance	v_gene	j_gene	CDR3aa	CDR3nt
.	many	TRBV3-1	TRBJ2-1	CASSPWGAYNEQFF	TGTGCCAGCAGCCCTTGGGGCGCGTACAATGAGCAGTTCTTC
TRBD2	many	TRBV20-1	TRBJ2-7	CSASPSGMGEQYF	TGCAGTGCTAGTCCTAGCGGGATGGGCGAGCAGTACTTC
.	many	TRBV6-1	TRBJ2-3	CASRSNTQYF	TGTGCCAGCAGGTCAAATACGCAGTATTTT
.	many	TRBV9	TRBJ2-7	CASSLRGGLTYYEQYF	TGTGCCAGCAGCCTAAGAGGGGGACTAACTTACTACGAGCAGTACTTC
.	.	TRBV20-1	TRBJ2-3	CSSQTQGTDTQYF	TGCAGTTCACAAACGCAGGGCACAGATACGCAGTATTTT
TRBD2	many	TRBV4-1	TRBJ2-3	CASSQEGSGRTDTQYF	TGCGCCAGCAGCCAAGAGGGTAGCGGGAGAACAGATACGCAGTATTTT
.	few	TRBV20-1	TRBJ2-2	CSARAPSGAGELFF	TGCAGTGCTAGAGCACCCTCGGGGGCCGGGGAGCTGTTTTTT
.	.	TRBV30	TRBJ2-1	CAWSGGNPRSYNEQFF	TGTGCCTGGAGTGGCGGGAATCCACGCTCCTACAATGAGCAGTTCTTC
TRBD2	.	TRBV5-8	TRBJ2-7	CASSPGTRGFEQYF	TGTGCCAGCAGCCCCGGGACTAGGGGTTTCGAGCAGTACTTC
.	many	TRBV3-1	TRBJ1-6	CASSQGSKSPLHF	TGTGCCAGCAGCCAAGGGTCTAAGTCGCCCCTCCACTTT
.	many	TRBV10-3	TRBJ2-1	CAITGQGGGDEQFF	TGTGCCATCACGGGGCAAGGAGGTGGCGATGAGCAGTTCTTC
TRBD2	many	TRBV5-1	TRBJ2-1	CASGKGGRENEQFF	TGCGCCAGCGGCAAGGGAGGGAGAGAAAATGAGCAGTTCTTC
TRBD1	many	TRBV12-3/TRBV12-4	TRBJ1-5	CASSPTGGGQPQHF	TGTGCCAGCAGTCCGACAGGGGGAGGTCAGCCCCAGCATTTT
.	many	TRBV19	TRBJ2-1	CASSILGFGNEQFF	TGTGCCAGTAGTATTCTGGGGTTTGGCAATGAGCAGTTCTTC
TRBD2	few	TRBV7-8	TRBJ2-1	CASSSTGGGQFF	TGTGCCAGCAGCTCGACGGGAGGCGGGCAGTTCTTC
.	many	TRBV3-1	TRBJ2-6	CASSQGRSSGANVLTF	TGTGCCAGCAGCCAAGGCAGGTCCTCTGGGGCCAACGTCCTGACTTTC
TRBD1	many	TRBV5-1	TRBJ2-7	CASSSGDRSSYEQYF	TGCGCCAGCAGCTCAGGGGACAGATCTTCCTACGAGCAGTACTTC
.	many	TRBV20-1	TRBJ2-5	CSARYQETQYF	TGCAGTGCCCGGTACCAAGAGACCCAGTACTTC
.	.	TRBV5-4	TRBJ2-2	CASSLAGINTGELFF	TGTGCCAGCAGCTTGGCTGGAATTAATACCGGGGAGCTGTTTTTT
TRBD2	many	TRBV5-4	TRBJ2-1	CASSRSGRRYNEQFF	TGTGCCAGCAGCCGTAGCGGGAGGAGGTACAATGAGCAGTTCTTC
TRBD2	many	TRBV4-1	TRBJ2-2	CASSQRTSGRARGGELFF	TGCGCCAGCAGCCAGAGGACTAGCGGGAGGGCCCGGGGCGGGGAGCTGTTTTTT
.	many	TRBV5-1	TRBJ2-1	CASSSQGLFNEQFF	TGCGCCAGCAGCTCGCAGGGACTGTTCAATGAGCAGTTCTTC
.	.	TRBV20-1	TRBJ1-4	CSARGGRVGKDKLFF	TGCAGTGCTAGAGGGGGTCGGGTAGGGAAGGACAAACTGTTTTTT
.	few	TRBV6-1	TRBJ1-3	CATNRGGSTGNTIYF	TGTGCCACCAACCGGGGGGGCTCGACAGGAAACACCATATATTTT
TRBD1	.	TRBV25-1	TRBJ2-3	CASSVRQGLGSVNTQYF	TGTGCCAGCAGTGTACGACAGGGGCTCGGGAGTGTCAATACGCAGTATTTT
.	once	TRBV3-1	TRBJ2-4	CASSQDLGGAGRNIQYF	TGTGCCAGCAGCCAAGATCTGGGGGGGGCAGGCCGAAACATTCAGTACTTC
TRBD2	many	TRBV5-1	TRBJ2-1	CASSLAGTSGTHEQFF	TGCGCCAGCAGCTTGGCCGGGACTAGCGGGACCCATGAGCAGTTCTTC
TRBD2	few	TRBV3-1	TRBJ2-1	CASSLGTSGRGEQFF	TGTGCCAGCAGCCTCGGGACTAGCGGGAGAGGTGAGCAGTTCTTC
.	many	TRBV19	TRBJ1-1	CASSRQTMNTEAFF	TGTGCCAGTAGTAGACAGACGATGAACACTGAAGCTTTCTTT
TRBD2	many	TRBV29-1	TRBJ2-1	CSVVRGRNEQFF	TGCAGCGTTGTGCGGGGGAGGAATGAGCAGTTCTTC
TRBD1	many	TRBV14	TRBJ2-7	CASSQGSGQTLGDYEQYF	TGTGCCAGCAGCCAAGGTTCGGGACAGACGCTAGGTGACTACGAGCAGTACTTC
.	many	TRBV6-1	TRBJ2-7	CASRGGYEQYF	TGTGCCAGCAGGGGGGGATACGAGCAGTACTTC
TRBD1	many	TRBV12-3/TRBV12-4	TRBJ1-5	CASSFGDREHSNQPQHF	TGTGCCAGCAGTTTTGGGGACAGGGAGCACAGCAATCAGCCCCAGCATTTT
.	many	TRBV29-1	TRBJ2-2	CSVEGETNTGELFF	TGCAGCGTTGAAGGCGAGACCAACACCGGGGAGCTGTTTTTT
.	.	TRBV10-2	TRBJ1-5	CASSESRSSQHF	TGCGCCAGCAGTGAGTCGCGAAGTTCCCAGCATTTT
.	few	TRBV12-3/TRBV12-4	TRBJ2-5	CASSLPYQETQYF	TGTGCCAGCAGTTTACCGTACCAAGAGACCCAGTACTTC
.	few	TRBV7-6	TRBJ2-2	CASSRFSGGGELFF	TGTGCCAGCAGCCGTTTTTCGGGCGGGGGGGAGCTGTTTTTT
.	many	TRBV7-8	TRBJ2-3	CASSLGWGAGNTQYF	TGTGCCAGCAGCTTAGGGTGGGGCGCGGGTAATACGCAGTATTTT